This TCR beta chain is from a study of T cells in Graves' hyperthyroidism and ophthalmopathy (dated by TCRdb to the late 2010s). Turning to the overall study: Peripheral blood was collected at initial diagnosis, before any treatment. The approximately 90 discovery patients were randomly split 7:3 into training and test sets. Once sampling was done, hyperthyroidism patients were given methimazole at a starting dose of 30 mg daily, whereas ophthalmopathy patients were given high-dose intravenous methylprednisolone. According to the paper, TCR Vbeta CDR3 sequencing was carried out on over 130 peripheral blood samples, which came from around 43 ophthalmopathy, 75 or so hyperthyroidism and approximately 17 progressor patients. In addition, the study compared T-cell repertoires in thyroid tissue and in blood from about six Graves' hyperthyroidism patients. To identify TCR V-J signatures that set the groups apart, the researchers used a discovery cohort of 90 to 100 patients, made up of under 45 with Graves' ophthalmopathy and about 55 with stable Graves' hyperthyroidism. Prospective prediction of ophthalmopathy was tested in an independent validation cohort consisting of some 18 hyperthyroidism patients and approximately 16 patients who later progressed to ophthalmopathy.

The table lists this clonotype with many counts. Its antigen has not been determined. A junction boundary mismatches the germline segment, possibly from a read error. Ophthalmopathy patients had moderately to severely active disease, with a Clinical Activity Score of 3 or more, a NOSPECS grade of 4 or more, and a disease duration of less than 3 months. Exclusion was applied to patients with uncontrolled infections, other autoimmune diseases, pregnancy or lactation. Clinical symptoms, serum thyroxine and TRAb, thyroid ultrasound, and orbital computed tomography formed the basis for the diagnoses. PBMCs were separated from around 9.1 ml of fresh peripheral blood using Ficoll-Paque density gradient centrifugation. Total RNA was extracted using Trizol reagent, and RNA quality was assessed on an Agilent 2100 Bioanalyzer. CDR1 and CDR2, looked up from the germline V gene (reference sequence), are SSHAT and FNYEAQ. The CDR3 spans 13 residues, from the cysteine through the phenylalanine. Left in the record is the CDR3 DNA by itself, 39 bases read in frame from the first base.

Summary of the overall study and its limitations: In cross-validation, a model built on a 13 V-J signature told ophthalmopathy apart from stable hyperthyroidism with over 85% sensitivity and roughly 81% specificity, and in testing the same model reached 80%/75%. In validation, the model predicted progression to ophthalmopathy with roughly 70% sensitivity and less than 80% specificity, a median of 6.5 months before onset. Most expanded thyroid clonotypes (frequency above 0.001) were also detected in blood, suggesting blood repertoires may reflect thyroid immune responses. Sample size was not statistically predetermined, and investigators were not blinded to group allocation.

The TCR beta CDR3 regions were amplified from RNA transcripts. For the first round of RT-PCR on the TCR CDR3, the HTBI primer set was used together with the Qiagen OneStep RT-PCR kit. The libraries were constructed in a second round of multiplex PCR and then size-selected and purified. The libraries were sequenced on an Illumina HiSeq2000 using paired-end 100 bp reads. In the original analysis: SOAPnuke was used to process the raw data, with reads discarded if the reads contained adapters or uncalled bases, had a mean Phred below 15, or lacked an exact constant-primer or identifier match. COPE v1.2.5 was used to merge the high-quality paired reads, and each unique nucleotide sequence was defined as a clonotype. Clonotypes were aligned to IMGT TRBV, TRBD and TRBJ reference segments using MiTCR v1.1. Only V-J combinations with frequency above 0.0001, covering about 99% of repertoires, were analysed. The TCS score was defined as F50 (clonal expansion) divided by E x V (chaos), with BLOSUM62-based TCRdist calculated between CDR3 peptides within each V-J. Welch's t-statistics and random forest reduced fewer than 550 V-J features to 13, which were used in a naive Bayes classifier (R e1071). The Morisita-Horn index was used to measure how similar the thyroid and blood repertoires were. TCRdb handled the public reads itself, with Q25 trimming in fastp and clone calling in MiXCR, and kept productive beta chains. Every CDR3 protein is listed once, alongside the most common genes and DNA of its rows. The V and J calls here are based on TCRdb, not the publication. The sample table records around 610,000 distinct CDR3 sequences; around 15% of these occur just once. The leading ten clones occupy about 4% of the sample.

Rearrangement joined TRBV7-7 to TRBJ1-1; a confident D gene designation cannot be given. The clonotype comes from a woman in her 40s with Graves' ophthalmopathy. Sequenced: blood. CDR3 loop: CASSLSVLAEAFF. The DNA sequence reads TGTGCTAGCAGCCTATCAGTGTTGGCTGAAGCTTTCTTT.